This TCR beta chain emerged from a study of shared clonotypes between healthy human individuals. Study-level information: The cohort had two women and a few men, ages 18 to 49.

Looked up from germline, CDR1 is MNHEY and CDR2 is SMNVEV (reference sequence). CDR3 length equals 13 residues. With 3 bases removed from V and 4 bases from J, the gap between germline ends came to 8 bases. Overall study findings and caveats: Although depth was large, rarefaction showed that sequencing of the sorted subsets was incomplete. Naive subsets usually exceeded memory subsets in estimated richness. Limitation of the genetic and exposure-history diversity represented came from the few donors.

Here immunoSEQ multiplex PCR was the method, and the copy in TCRdb shows in-frame clones only, minus some. The table has about 590,000 clones, around 95% seen once; the top ten hold 0.11%. As for this clone: Its antigen is not known.

Terminally differentiated effector memory CD45RA+ cells were left out of the naive CD8 fraction, which was CD45RO-negative and positively selected for CCR7. This rearrangement joins TRBV27 to TRBJ2-3; no clear D. Sequencing was done on a sample of naive CD8+ T cells sorted from blood. This sequence was found in a woman in her twenties or thirties in good health. CDR3 nucleotide sequence: TGTGCCAGCAGTTTGGGTGAGGCAGATACGCAGTATTTT. This codes for CASSLGEADTQYF.